A single sample gave rise to the 26 T cell receptor beta chains below, sequenced in a study of T cells in Graves' hyperthyroidism and ophthalmopathy. The TCR beta CDR3 regions underwent amplification using RNA transcripts as the source. First-round RT-PCR of the TCR CDR3 relied on the HTBI primer set. In TCRdb, the multiplex PCR reads were re-called with MiXCR into one record per CDR3 protein. The table lists around 800,000 distinct CDR3 sequences, over 35% of them singletons. The sequenced sample was blood. The receptors come from a man between 18 and 29 years old with Graves' hyperthyroidism.

The table lists this clonotype with a few counts. The V gene is TRBV4-3, the J gene TRBJ1-5; D not resolved. The germline V and J ends were trimmed by 2 bases and 7 bases, with 9 bases remaining between them. The CDR3 is made up of 13 amino acids. Germline CDR1 LGHNA, CDR2 YSLEER. CDR3 residues: CASSQTGEQPQHF. CDR3 coding DNA: TGCGCCAGCAGCCAAACGGGAGAGCAGCCCCAGCATTTT.

The chain couples TRBV12-3 or TRBV12-4 to TRBJ2-5; D remains ambiguous. V lost 5 bases, J lost 4 bases, and 14 bases lay in between. This CDR3 spans 14 amino acids. The CDR3 loop reads CASSQARVRETQYF. The CDR3 region has the DNA TGTGCCAGCAGTCAAGCTAGGGTGCGAGAGACCCAGTACTTC.

This chain's CDR3 is CASSPSPGIHQPQHF. CDR3 DNA: TGTGCCAGTAGTCCTTCCCCAGGGATTCATCAGCCCCAGCATTTT. The chain uses TRBV19 and TRBJ1-5; a weak D match, TRBD1 (5 bases). Germline V CDR1 and CDR2: LNHDA, SQIVND (reference sequence). The V end lost 5 bases, the J end lost 5 bases, and 16 bases lay between the germline ends. The CDR3 is made up of 15 amino acids.

V is TRBV7-2 and J is TRBJ2-6; 11 bases are shared with TRBD2. The CDR3 loop spans 20 amino acids. Germline V gene sequence: CDR1 SGHTA, CDR2 FQGNSA. The junction had 8 bases not matched to a gene; V was cut back by 1 base and J by 0 bases. The CDR3 bases are TGTGCCAGCAGCTTAGATCCCCTACTAGCGGGAGACTCTGGGGCCAACGTCCTGACTTTC. Translated, it gives CASSLDPLLAGDSGANVLTF. Complete variable domain (other parts from reference TRBV7-2 and TRBJ2-6): GAGVSQSPSNKVTEKGKDVELRCDPISGHTALYWYRQSLGQGLEFLIYFQGNSAPDKSGLPSDRFSAERTGGSVSTLTIQRTQQEDSAVYLCASSLDPLLAGDSGANVLTFGAGSRLTVL.

V gene TRBV4-3 combines with J gene TRBJ1-1; D is perhaps TRBD1 (5 bases). CDR1 LGHNA and CDR2 YSLEER come from the germline V gene. V was cut by 0 bases and J by 0 bases, with 11 bases left in between. The CDR3 runs 16 residues. The CDR3 is CASSQEDSALNTEAFF. The CDR3, as DNA: TGCGCCAGCAGCCAAGAAGACAGCGCGTTGAACACTGAAGCTTTCTTT.

This clonotype was counted only a few times. The gene calls are TRBV7-9 and TRBJ2-5; no firm D call. Looked up from germline, CDR1 is SEHNR and CDR2 is FQNEAQ (reference sequence). Trimming removed 4 bases at V and 5 bases at J, with 11 bases between. The CDR3 contains 13 residues. CDR3 in DNA: TGTGCCAGCAGCTCTTACACTCGGGAGACCCAGTACTTC. It specifies CASSSYTRETQYF.

The rearrangement joins TRBV24-1 to TRBJ2-3; TRBD1 or TRBD2 may be the D gene (5 bases each). The V and J ends lost 5 bases and 2 bases respectively, with 7 bases between them. Germline values: CDR1 KGHDR, CDR2 SFDVKD. The length of the CDR3 is 13 residues. CDR3 protein: CATSGDHTDTQYF. In nucleotides, the CDR3 is TGTGCCACCAGTGGGGACCACACAGATACGCAGTATTTT.

The table lists this clonotype with many counts. The J gene is TRBJ2-5, the V gene TRBV15; 8 bases map to TRBD1. The V segment lost 1 base and the J segment 5 bases; nucleotides outside the gene matches: 3. The CDR3 extends over 14 amino acids. Per the germline V gene, CDR1 is LNHNV and CDR2 is YYDKDF (reference sequence). The CDR3 nucleotides read TGTGCCACCAGCAGAGGGGACAGGCCGGAGACCCAGTACTTC. It codes for CATSRGDRPETQYF.

Only a few counts were recorded for this clonotype. The chain has TRBV2 and TRBJ2-2; 12 bases align to TRBD2. The germline gives CDR1 SNHLY, CDR2 FYNNEI. J gave up 6 bases and V 5 bases, and 7 bases lay outside the gene matches. The CDR3 runs to 16 residues. CDR3 loop: CASSPLAGGASGELFF. The CDR3 DNA sequence: TGTGCCAGCAGTCCTCTAGCGGGAGGGGCATCCGGGGAGCTGTTTTTT.

In its sample, this clonotype was seen many times. The chain's CDR3 is CSVEDADGYQETQYF. The CDR3 coding sequence is TGCAGCGTTGAAGATGCTGATGGGTACCAAGAGACCCAGTACTTC. The J gene is TRBJ2-5, the V gene TRBV29-1, with D uncertain. Trimming shortened V by 0 bases and J by 0 bases, and 11 bases separated the two germline ends. This CDR3 is 15 amino acids long. Per germline, CDR1 SQVTM and CDR2 ANQGSEA.

The chain joins TRBV12-3 or TRBV12-4 to TRBJ1-1, with D possibly TRBD1 on 6 matching bases. This CDR3 is 13 amino acids long. V was shortened by 0 bases and J by 11 bases, with 13 bases between the two germline ends. The CDR3 here is CASSLAGGGHAFF. DNA for the CDR3: TGTGCCAGCAGTTTAGCGGGGGGGGGCCATGCTTTCTTT.

The chain is built from TRBV20-1 and TRBJ1-1; the D is unclear. The CDR3 sequence is 13 residues long. Germline V gene lookup returns CDR1 DFQATT and CDR2 SNEGSKA (reference sequence). Deletions cut 3 bases from V and 1 base from J, with 9 bases between. CDR3 DNA: TGCAGTGCTAGCCCCGACACGAACACTGAAGCTTTCTTT. Translating gives CSASPDTNTEAFF.

The chain employs TRBV5-5 and TRBJ2-7; 10 bases agree with TRBD1. V lost 4 bases to trimming and J lost 4 bases; unmatched junction nucleotides: 8. This CDR3 is built from 15 residues. Germline-derived CDR1 and CDR2 are SGHKS and YYEKEE (reference sequence). CDR3 coding DNA: TGTGCCAGCAGCGGACCGGGACAGGGGATATACGAGCAGTACTTC. Its translation: CASSGPGQGIYEQYF.

The V and J genes are TRBV2 and TRBJ1-5; D might be TRBD1 (5 bases). The germline V gene has CDR1 SNHLY and CDR2 FYNNEI. Deletions cut 6 bases from V and 11 bases from J, with 23 bases between. The CDR3 is made up of 15 amino acids. CDR3 in DNA: TGTGCCAGCAGCCTCGATCTGATGGCGGGGGAGACCCAGCATTTT. Its translation is CASSLDLMAGETQHF.

To note about this clonotype: A read error may be the cause here, since a much bigger clone is one base away. This chain uses TRBV29-1 with TRBJ2-5, with TRBD2 identical over 9 bases. The CDR3 spans 13 residues. V was pared by 7 bases and J by 0 bases, with 3 bases of the junction left unmatched. Germline lookup yields CDR1 SQVTM and CDR2 ANQGSEA. The CDR3 coding sequence is TGCAGCGCTAGCGGGGCCTACCAAGAGACCCAGTACTTC. It specifies CSASGAYQETQYF.

In regard to this clonotype: Being one base from a much bigger clone, this may be a read error. The CDR3 end shows no conserved phenylalanine or tryptophan, and so a read error is likely. The V gene is TRBV20-1, the J gene TRBJ1-5; D unclear. Germline CDR1 DFQATT, CDR2 SNEGSKA (reference sequence). V lost 0 bases and J lost 2, with 11 bases in between. The CDR3 has 15 amino acids. This chain's CDR3 is CSARDPRGGNQPQHL. The CDR3 DNA reads as TGCAGTGCTAGAGATCCCCGCGGCGGCAATCAGCCCCAGCATCTT.

The CDR3 here is CASSTDRAQPQHF. CDR3 sequence (DNA): TGTGCCAGTAGTACCGACAGGGCTCAGCCCCAGCATTTT. The chain combines TRBV19 with TRBJ1-5; 7 positions match TRBD1. Germline V lookup: CDR1 LNHDA, CDR2 SQIVND (reference sequence). V lost 4 bases to trimming and J lost 6 bases; unmatched junction nucleotides: 3. This CDR3 has 13 residues.

The chain is built from TRBV11-2 and TRBJ2-5; D might be TRBD1 or TRBD2, each matching 6 bases. V lost 5 bases and J lost 4, with 14 bases in between. The germline gives CDR1 SGHAT, CDR2 FQNNGV. This CDR3 region has 14 residues. The chain's CDR3 is CASSPPGAPETQYF. The CDR3 DNA reads as TGTGCCAGCAGCCCCCCGGGGGCCCCAGAGACCCAGTACTTC.

This rearrangement joins TRBV16 to TRBJ1-5, with 9 bases aligning to TRBD1. This CDR3 is built from 17 residues. CDR1 is KGHSY, CDR2 FQNENV, per germline. V gave up 4 bases and J gave up 9 bases; unmatched junction bases: 16. The CDR3 sequence is CASSRPTGGTRVLPQHF. The CDR3 DNA reads as TGTGCCAGCAGCCGGCCGACAGGGGGGACTAGAGTTTTGCCCCAGCATTTT.

This chain joins TRBV20-1 and TRBJ2-5; D gene unclear. CDR1 is DFQATT and CDR2 is SNEGSKA in the germline V gene (reference sequence). The ends were cut back, 0 bases at V and 5 bases at J, with 10 bases in the middle. The CDR3 contains 13 residues. This CDR3 is CSARDLAPETQYF. The CDR3 DNA reads TGCAGTGCTAGAGATCTTGCTCCCGAGACCCAGTACTTC.

This clonotype has a count of ten or more. CDR3 loop: CSARPGSGDRQETQYF. The DNA for the CDR3 is TGCAGTGCTAGGCCGGGGTCCGGGGACCGTCAAGAGACCCAGTACTTC. This chain connects TRBV20-1 to TRBJ2-5; D tentatively fits TRBD1 or TRBD2 (5 bases each). CDR3 size: 16 residues. The V gene's germline CDR1 is DFQATT and CDR2 SNEGSKA (reference sequence). Between the trimmed V and J ends, which lost 3 bases and 2 bases, there was a span of 19 bases.

This CDR3 reads CASMVGTPYQETQYF. The CDR3 coding sequence is TGTGCCAGCATGGTGGGGACGCCGTACCAAGAGACCCAGTACTTC. The genes are TRBV11-1 and TRBJ2-5; D may match TRBD1 or TRBD2 (5 bases each). CDR3 size: 15 residues. CDR1 and CDR2 (germline): SGHAT, FQDESV (reference sequence). V was trimmed by 7 bases and J by 0 bases, leaving 15 bases between them.

On this clonotype: The germline gene is not matched at one end of the junction; a read error may be the cause. The rearrangement links TRBV29-1 to TRBJ2-7; weak D call: TRBD2 (6 bases). Germline-derived CDR1 and CDR2 are SQVTM and ANQGSEA. The CDR3 length is 12 residues. The CDR3 nucleotides are TGCGGCGTCATGGGACTGGGGGGCGAGCAGTACTTC. It is translated as CGVMGLGGEQYF.

A few counts support this clonotype. This rearrangement joins TRBV6-5 to TRBJ1-1; D remains unclear. The CDR3 extends over 12 amino acids. The germline CDR1 and CDR2 sequences are MNHEY and SVGAGI. Trimming stripped 6 bases from V and 6 bases from J, with 11 bases between. CDR3 DNA sequence: TGTGCCAGCAGGAGTGGGTGGGCTGAAGCTTTCTTT. Translated: CASRSGWAEAFF.

This clonotype was seen a handful of times. This chain joins TRBV25-1 and TRBJ1-2, with TRBD1 as a possible D gene (6 bases). This CDR3 has 13 residues. The germline CDR1 and CDR2 sequences are MGHDK and SYGVNS. The V and J ends lost 6 bases and 4 bases respectively, with 12 bases between them. For the CDR3, the DNA is TGTGCCAGCAGGGGACACTCGGGCTATGGCTACACCTTC. This codes for CASRGHSGYGYTF.

The chain combines TRBV20-1 with TRBJ1-4, with D perhaps matching TRBD1 (6 bases). V was clipped by 3 bases and J by 4 bases, with 15 bases between them. The CDR3 is 15 amino acids. CDR1 is DFQATT, CDR2 SNEGSKA, per germline (reference sequence). Written as DNA, the CDR3 is TGCAGTGCTAGGGGCCCGGCAGGGGATAATGAAAAACTGTTTTTT. It specifies CSARGPAGDNEKLFF.